This T cell receptor beta chain originates from a study of T cells in Graves' hyperthyroidism and ophthalmopathy. Study results and caveats: Model-based prediction identified ophthalmopathy a median around 6.5 months prior to its onset. Separating ophthalmopathy from stable hyperthyroidism was achieved by a 13 V-J model. Most clonotypes expanded in thyroid above 0.001 were likewise present in blood.

This clonotype was counted between two and nine times. The target antigen is unknown. Trimming pared 5 bases from V and 3 bases from J, leaving 9 bases between. Per the germline V gene, CDR1 is MNHEY and CDR2 is SVGEGT. This CDR3 comprises 13 residues. The TCR beta CDR3 regions underwent amplification using RNA transcripts as the source. The HTBI primer set served for first-round RT-PCR of the TCR CDR3. TCRdb re-called the multiplex PCR reads through MiXCR, storing one row per CDR3 protein. The sample records 550,000 to 700,000 distinct CDR3 sequences, approximately 15% being singletons. Uncontrolled infection, other autoimmune disease, pregnancy or lactation barred patients from enrollment.

This sequence was found in a woman aged 40 to 49 with Graves' ophthalmopathy. Input material: blood. This chain uses TRBV6-2 or TRBV6-3 with TRBJ2-3; D remains ambiguous. CDR3 amino acids: CASSEVGTDTQYF. CDR3 DNA sequence: TGTGCCAGCAGTGAGGTTGGTACAGATACGCAGTATTTT.